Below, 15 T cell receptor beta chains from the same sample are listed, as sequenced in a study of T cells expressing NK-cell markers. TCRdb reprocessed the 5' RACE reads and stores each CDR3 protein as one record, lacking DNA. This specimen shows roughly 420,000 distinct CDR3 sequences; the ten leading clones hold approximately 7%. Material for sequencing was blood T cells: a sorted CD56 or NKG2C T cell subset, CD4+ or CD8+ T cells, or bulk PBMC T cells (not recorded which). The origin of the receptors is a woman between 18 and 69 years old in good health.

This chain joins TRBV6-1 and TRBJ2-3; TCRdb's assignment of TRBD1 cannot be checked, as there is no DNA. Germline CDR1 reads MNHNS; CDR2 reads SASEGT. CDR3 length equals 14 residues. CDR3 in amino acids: CASSLDRAPDTQYF.

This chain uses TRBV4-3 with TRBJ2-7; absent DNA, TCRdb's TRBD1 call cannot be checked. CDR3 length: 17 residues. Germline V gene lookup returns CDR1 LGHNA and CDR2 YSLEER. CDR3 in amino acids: CASSQDLGGVSSYEQYF.

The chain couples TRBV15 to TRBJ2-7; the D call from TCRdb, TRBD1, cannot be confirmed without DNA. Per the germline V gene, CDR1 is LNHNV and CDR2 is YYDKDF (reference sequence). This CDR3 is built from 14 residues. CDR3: CATSREDSRYEQYF.

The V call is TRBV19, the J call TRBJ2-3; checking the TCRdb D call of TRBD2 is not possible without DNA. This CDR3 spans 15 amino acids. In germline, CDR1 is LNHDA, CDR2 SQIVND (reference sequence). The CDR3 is CASSITRGIHDTQYF.

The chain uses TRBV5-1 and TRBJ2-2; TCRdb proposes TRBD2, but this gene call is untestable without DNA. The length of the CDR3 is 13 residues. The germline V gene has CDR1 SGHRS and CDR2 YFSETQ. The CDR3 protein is CASFGTSAGELFF.

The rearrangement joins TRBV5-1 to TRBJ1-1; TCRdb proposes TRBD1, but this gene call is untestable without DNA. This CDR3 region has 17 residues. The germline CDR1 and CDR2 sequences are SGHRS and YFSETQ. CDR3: CASSLGSRETLNTEAFF.

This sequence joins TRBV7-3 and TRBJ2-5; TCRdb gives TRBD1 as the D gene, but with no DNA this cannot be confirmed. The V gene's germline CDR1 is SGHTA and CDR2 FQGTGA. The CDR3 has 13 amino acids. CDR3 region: CASSEGQWETQYF.

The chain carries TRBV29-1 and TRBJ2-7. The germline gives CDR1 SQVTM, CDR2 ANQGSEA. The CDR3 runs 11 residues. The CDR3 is CSADRSGEQYF.

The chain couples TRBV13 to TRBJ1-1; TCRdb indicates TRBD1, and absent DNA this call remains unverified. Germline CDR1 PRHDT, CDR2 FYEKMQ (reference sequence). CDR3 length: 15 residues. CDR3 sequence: CASSLRVGGDTEAFF.

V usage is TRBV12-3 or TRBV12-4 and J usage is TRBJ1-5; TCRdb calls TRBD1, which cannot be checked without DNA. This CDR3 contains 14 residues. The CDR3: CASNPRAGNQPQHF.

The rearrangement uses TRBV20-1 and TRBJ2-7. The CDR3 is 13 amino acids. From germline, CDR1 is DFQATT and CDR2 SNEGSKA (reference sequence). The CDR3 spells CSARAVLSYEQYF.

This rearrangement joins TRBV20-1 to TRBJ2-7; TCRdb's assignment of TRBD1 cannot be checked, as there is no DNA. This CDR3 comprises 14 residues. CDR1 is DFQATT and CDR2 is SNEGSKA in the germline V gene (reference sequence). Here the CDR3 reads CSASKPTDSYEQYF.

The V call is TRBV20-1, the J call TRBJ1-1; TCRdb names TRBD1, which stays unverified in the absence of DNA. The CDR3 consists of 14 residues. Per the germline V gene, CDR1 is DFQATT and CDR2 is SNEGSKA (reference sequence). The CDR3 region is CSASPLSQSTEAFF.

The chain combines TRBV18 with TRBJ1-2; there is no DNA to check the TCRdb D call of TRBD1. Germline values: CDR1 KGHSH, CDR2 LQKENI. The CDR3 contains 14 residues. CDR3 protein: CASSPRQDSYGYTF.

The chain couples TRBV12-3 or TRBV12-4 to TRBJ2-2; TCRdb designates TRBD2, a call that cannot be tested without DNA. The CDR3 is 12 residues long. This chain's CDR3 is CASGRNTGELFF.